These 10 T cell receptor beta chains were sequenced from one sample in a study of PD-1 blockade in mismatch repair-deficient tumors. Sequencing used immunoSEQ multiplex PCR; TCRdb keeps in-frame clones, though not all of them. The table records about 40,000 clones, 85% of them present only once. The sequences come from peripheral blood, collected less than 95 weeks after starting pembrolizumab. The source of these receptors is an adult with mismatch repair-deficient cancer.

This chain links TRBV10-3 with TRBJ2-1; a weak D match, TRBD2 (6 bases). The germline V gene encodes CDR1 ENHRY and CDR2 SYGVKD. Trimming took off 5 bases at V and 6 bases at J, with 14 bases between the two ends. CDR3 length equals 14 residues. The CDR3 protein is CAISSSGASNEQFF. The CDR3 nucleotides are TGTGCCATCAGTAGTAGCGGAGCCTCCAATGAGCAGTTCTTC.

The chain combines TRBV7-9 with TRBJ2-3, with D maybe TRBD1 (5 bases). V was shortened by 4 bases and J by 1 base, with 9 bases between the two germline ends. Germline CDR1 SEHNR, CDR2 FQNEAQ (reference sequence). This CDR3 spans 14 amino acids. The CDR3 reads CASSSGFGTDTQYF. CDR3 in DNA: TGTGCCAGCAGCTCAGGGTTCGGCACAGATACGCAGTATTTT.

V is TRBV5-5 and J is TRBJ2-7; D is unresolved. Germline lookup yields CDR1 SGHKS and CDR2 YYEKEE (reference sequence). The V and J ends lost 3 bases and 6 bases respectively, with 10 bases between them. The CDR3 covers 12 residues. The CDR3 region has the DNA TGTGCCAGCAGCTCGAGACTCGGCGAGCAGTACTTC. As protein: CASSSRLGEQYF.

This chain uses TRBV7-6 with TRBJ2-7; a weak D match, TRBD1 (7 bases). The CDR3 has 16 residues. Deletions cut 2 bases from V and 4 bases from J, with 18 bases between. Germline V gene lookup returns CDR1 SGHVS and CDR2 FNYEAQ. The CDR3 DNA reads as TGTGCCAGCAGCTTAAGACAGGGAGGTGAGAGGTACGAGCAGTACTTC. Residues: CASSLRQGGERYEQYF.

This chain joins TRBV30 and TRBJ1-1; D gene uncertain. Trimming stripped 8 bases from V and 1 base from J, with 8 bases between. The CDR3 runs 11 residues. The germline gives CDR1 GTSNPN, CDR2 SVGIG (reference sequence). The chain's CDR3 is CAGERNTEAFF. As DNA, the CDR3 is TGTGCCGGAGAAAGGAACACTGAAGCTTTCTTT.

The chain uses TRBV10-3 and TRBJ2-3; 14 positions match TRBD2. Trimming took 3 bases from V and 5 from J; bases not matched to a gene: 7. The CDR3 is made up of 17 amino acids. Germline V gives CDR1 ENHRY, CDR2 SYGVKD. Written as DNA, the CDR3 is TGTGCCATCAGTGACCCGGGACTAGCGGGAGAGGGAGATACGCAGTATTTT. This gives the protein CAISDPGLAGEGDTQYF.

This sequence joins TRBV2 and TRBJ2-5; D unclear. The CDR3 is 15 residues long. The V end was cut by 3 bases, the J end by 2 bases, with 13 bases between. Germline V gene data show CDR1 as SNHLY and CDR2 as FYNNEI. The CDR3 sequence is CASSELGLWQETQYF. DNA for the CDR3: TGTGCCAGCAGTGAGCTCGGGCTCTGGCAAGAGACCCAGTACTTC.

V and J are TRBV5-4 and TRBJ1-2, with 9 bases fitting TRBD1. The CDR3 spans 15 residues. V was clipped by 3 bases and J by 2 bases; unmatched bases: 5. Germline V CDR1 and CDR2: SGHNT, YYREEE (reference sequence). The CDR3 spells CASSSPGTGNYGYTF. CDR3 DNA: TGTGCCAGCAGCTCCCCCGGGACAGGGAACTATGGCTACACCTTC.

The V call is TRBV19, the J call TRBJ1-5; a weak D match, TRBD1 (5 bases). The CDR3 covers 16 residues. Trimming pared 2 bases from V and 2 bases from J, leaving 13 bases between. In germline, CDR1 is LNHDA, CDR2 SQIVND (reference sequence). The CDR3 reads CASSIKGALGNQPQHF. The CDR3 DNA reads TGTGCCAGTAGTATAAAAGGGGCTTTGGGCAATCAGCCCCAGCATTTT.

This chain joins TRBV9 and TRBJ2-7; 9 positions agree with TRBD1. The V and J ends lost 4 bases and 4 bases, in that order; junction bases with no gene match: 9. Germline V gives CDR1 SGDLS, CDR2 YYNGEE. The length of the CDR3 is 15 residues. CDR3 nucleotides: TGTGCCAGCAGCACCCGGGACAGGGCAGAGTACGAGCAGTACTTC. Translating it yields CASSTRDRAEYEQYF.